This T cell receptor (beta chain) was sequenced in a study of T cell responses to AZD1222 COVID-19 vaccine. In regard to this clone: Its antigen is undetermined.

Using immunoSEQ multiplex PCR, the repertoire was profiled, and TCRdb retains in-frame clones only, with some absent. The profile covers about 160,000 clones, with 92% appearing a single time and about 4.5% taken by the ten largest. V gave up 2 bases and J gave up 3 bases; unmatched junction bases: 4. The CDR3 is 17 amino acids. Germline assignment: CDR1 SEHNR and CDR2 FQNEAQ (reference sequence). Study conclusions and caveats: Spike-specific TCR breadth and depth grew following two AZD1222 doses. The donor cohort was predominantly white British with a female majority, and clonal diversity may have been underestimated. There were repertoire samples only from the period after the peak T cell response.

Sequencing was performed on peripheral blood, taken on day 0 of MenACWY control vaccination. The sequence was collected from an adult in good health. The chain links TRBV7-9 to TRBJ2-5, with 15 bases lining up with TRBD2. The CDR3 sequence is CASSLRTSGRGKETQYF. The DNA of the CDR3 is TGTGCCAGCAGCTTACGGACTAGCGGGAGGGGAAAAGAGACCCAGTACTTC.